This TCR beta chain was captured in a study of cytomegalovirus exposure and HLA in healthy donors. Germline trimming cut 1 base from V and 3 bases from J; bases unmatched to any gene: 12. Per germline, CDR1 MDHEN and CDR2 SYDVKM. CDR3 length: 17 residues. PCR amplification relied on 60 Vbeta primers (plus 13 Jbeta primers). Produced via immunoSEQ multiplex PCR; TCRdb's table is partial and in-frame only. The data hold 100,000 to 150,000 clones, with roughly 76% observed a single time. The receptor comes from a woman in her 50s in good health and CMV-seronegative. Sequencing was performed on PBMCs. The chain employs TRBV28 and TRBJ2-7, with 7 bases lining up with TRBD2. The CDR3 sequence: CASSLYSPGRRHYEQYF. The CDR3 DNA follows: TGTGCCAGCAGTTTATACTCCCCCGGGAGGCGCCACTACGAGCAGTACTTC.